A selection of T cell receptor beta chains follows, all from one sample in a study of cytomegalovirus exposure and HLA in healthy donors. Clones were read by immunoSEQ multiplex PCR, and TCRdb kept only the in-frame ones, dropping some. Seen here are around 200,000 clones, 82% observed once, and the top ten hold roughly 6%. Sequencing was performed on PBMCs. The receptors were gathered from a man in his forties or fifties in good health and CMV-seropositive. CDR3s include the opening cysteine and the closing phenylalanine or tryptophan. A D gene is named only where the DNA matches it firmly. Some rows have no size entry. The others give once, few or many, or a class for an expanded clone.

V,size,D,J,DNA,CDR3
TRBV11-3,NA,NA,TRBJ2-1,TGTGCCAGCAGCGTACAGGGCTCCTACAATGAGCAGTTCTTC,CASSVQGSYNEQFF
TRBV7-3,NA,TRBD2,TRBJ2-1,TGTGCCAGCAGCTTGAAGCGGGAGGGATTCAATGAGCAGTTCTTC,CASSLKREGFNEQFF
TRBV19,NA,TRBD1,TRBJ1-1,TGTGCCTCCAAATGGGACATCCGGGACAGACTAGGAAACACTGAAGCTTTCTTT,CASKWDIRDRLGNTEAFF
TRBV6-4,NA,TRBD1,TRBJ2-3,TGTGCCAGCAGTTCGACCTCCGGGACAGTAGATACGCAGTATTTT,CASSSTSGTVDTQYF
TRBV15,NA,TRBD2,TRBJ2-7,TGTGCCACCAGCAGGGGAAAGGGACTAGCAGTCTACGAGCAGTACTTC,CATSRGKGLAVYEQYF
TRBV4-1,NA,NA,TRBJ1-5,TGCGCCAGCAGCCAAGATTACGGGCCCCAGCATTTT,CASSQDYGPQHF
TRBV7-6,few,NA,TRBJ2-1,TGTGCCAGCAGCTTAAAGCGGAGCGGGGAGCAGTTCTTC,CASSLKRSGEQFF
TRBV10-3,NA,TRBD2,TRBJ2-3,TGTGCCATCAGTGAACCCCGATTAGCGGGGCCAGATACGCAGTATTTT,CAISEPRLAGPDTQYF
TRBV2,NA,NA,TRBJ2-2,TGTGCCAGCAGTGACCGGGTGATCGGGGAGCTGTTTTTT,CASSDRVIGELFF
TRBV5-1,once,NA,TRBJ2-2,TGCGCCAGCAGCTTAGTGGCTTGGGGCCAGGGAGGCACCGGGGAGCTGTTTTTT,CASSLVAWGQGGTGELFF
TRBV6-5,NA,NA,TRBJ1-2,TGTGCCAGCAGTTACTCTGATCGGGGATCCTATGGCTACACCTTC,CASSYSDRGSYGYTF
TRBV5-1,NA,TRBD1,TRBJ1-1,TGCGCCAGCAGCCCACAGGGGGAGGGCACTGAAGCTTTCTTT,CASSPQGEGTEAFF
TRBV29-1,few,TRBD1,TRBJ2-5,TGCAGCGTAGATCCCGGGACAGGGGAAGAGACCCAGTACTTC,CSVDPGTGEETQYF
TRBV6-5,NA,TRBD1,TRBJ1-2,TGTGCCAGCAGCTCTGAAGGACAGGGGGCGTCTGGCTACACCTTC,CASSSEGQGASGYTF
TRBV9,NA,NA,TRBJ1-1,TGTGCCAGCAGCCAACCGGGTTACACTGAAGCTTTCTTT,CASSQPGYTEAFF
TRBV30,NA,TRBD2,TRBJ2-1,TGTGCCTGGGTAGCGGGAGGAAACAATGAGCAGTTCTTC,CAWVAGGNNEQFF
TRBV1,NA,NA,TRBJ1-2,TGCACCAGCAGCCTCGCGGGCTATGGCTACACCTTC,CTSSLAGYGYTF
TRBV27,few,NA,TRBJ2-3,TGTGCCAGCAGTTTATCTCGTGCCATCTACACAGATACGCAGTATTTT,CASSLSRAIYTDTQYF
TRBV27,NA,TRBD1,TRBJ2-4,TGTGCCAGCAGTTTAGAGGGACAGGGACAAGACATTCAGTACTTC,CASSLEGQGQDIQYF
TRBV14,NA,NA,TRBJ1-2,TGTGCCAGCAGCCAAGTGTCAGGAGGGAGAGATGGCTACACCTTC,CASSQVSGGRDGYTF
TRBV4-1,NA,NA,TRBJ2-3,TGCGCCAGCAGCATACGATTGACCGGGGTCCTAAACGGGACAGATACGCAGTATTTT,CASSIRLTGVLNGTDTQYF
TRBV14,NA,NA,TRBJ1-3,TGTGCCAGCAGCCAAGCCCAGGGAAACACCATATATTTT,CASSQAQGNTIYF
TRBV7-3,NA,TRBD2,TRBJ2-1,TGTGCCAGCAGCCCGGGGGGGATAGCGGGAGTTTACAATGAGCAGTTCTTC,CASSPGGIAGVYNEQFF
TRBV6-1,NA,TRBD2,TRBJ2-1,TGTGCCAGCAGTGGGATAGTAGCGGGGCCTGGCAATGAGCAGTTCTTC,CASSGIVAGPGNEQFF
TRBV18,NA,NA,TRBJ1-1,TGTGCCAGCTCCCTCGGGGTCGACACTGAAGCTTTCTTT,CASSLGVDTEAFF
TRBV19,NA,TRBD2,TRBJ2-1,TGTGCCAGTAGTCCTCTCGCGGGAGGTAATGAGCAGTTCTTC,CASSPLAGGNEQFF